A single sample is the source of the 22 T cell receptor beta chains below, sequenced in a study of identical twins. TCRdb redid the calling of the 5' RACE reads with MiXCR, one entry per CDR3 protein. Of roughly 770,000 distinct CDR3 sequences in the sample, 15% to 20% were seen once. These data were also filed under a second study, of T cells expressing NK-cell markers.

Sequenced material: PBMCs. The receptors come from a woman aged 18-30 years in good health.

The sample holds many counts of this clonotype. The chain links TRBV7-2 to TRBJ1-1; 7 bases map to TRBD1. The CDR3 has 14 residues. Germline assignment: CDR1 SGHTA and CDR2 FQGNSA. Trimming removed 6 bases from V and 5 bases from J; junction bases left unmatched: 9. The CDR3 sequence: CASRSNRGGTEAFF. Here the CDR3 DNA reads TGTGCCAGCAGGTCTAACAGGGGAGGGACTGAAGCTTTCTTT.

V and J are TRBV5-1 and TRBJ2-3; unclear D gene. The CDR3 is 15 residues long. V was trimmed by 2 bases and J by 1 base, leaving 11 bases between them. Germline CDR1 is SGHRS and CDR2 is YFSETQ. This chain's CDR3 is CASSLRPWGTDTQYF. The DNA for the CDR3 is TGCGCCAGCAGCTTAAGACCGTGGGGCACAGATACGCAGTATTTT.

This clonotype was found a few times. The chain employs TRBV24-1 and TRBJ2-1, with 10 bases aligning to TRBD1. Trimming took 5 bases from V and 8 from J; bases not matched to a gene: 11. CDR1 and CDR2 (germline): KGHDR, SFDVKD. This CDR3 spans 16 amino acids. The CDR3 loop is CATSGSVGQGSHEQFF. The DNA of the CDR3 is TGTGCCACCAGTGGCAGTGTGGGACAGGGGAGCCATGAGCAGTTCTTC.

About this clonotype: Since the CDR3 does not end with the conserved phenylalanine or tryptophan, this likely comes from a read error. The genes are TRBV7-6 and TRBJ2-1, with D possibly matching TRBD2 (5 bases). Germline V gene sequence: CDR1 SGHVS, CDR2 FNYEAQ. The CDR3 is 15 residues long. The V end was cut by 4 bases, the J end by 0 bases, with 10 bases between. The DNA of the CDR3 is TGTGCCAGCAGCTCGGGGATTAGCTCCTACAATGAGCAGTTCCTC. Encoded protein: CASSSGISSYNEQFL.

A few counts support this clonotype. This chain joins TRBV20-1 and TRBJ2-7; 9 nucleotides align to TRBD2. J lost 2 bases, V lost 3 bases, and 5 bases had no gene match. The CDR3 contains 14 residues. Germline-derived CDR1 and CDR2 are DFQATT and SNEGSKA (reference sequence). The CDR3 DNA follows: TGCAGTGCTAGGGGCGCTAGCGGGACCTACGAGCAGTACTTC. Translating it yields CSARGASGTYEQYF.

A few counts support this clonotype. The chain employs TRBV5-1 and TRBJ1-1; possibly TRBD1 for D (5 bases). The germline V gene encodes CDR1 SGHRS and CDR2 YFSETQ. This CDR3 contains 14 residues. The V gene lost 4 bases and the J gene lost 5 bases, with 15 bases spanning the gap. The CDR3 DNA sequence: TGCGCCAGCAGCGTCGGACTGGGGGAAACTGAAGCTTTCTTT. Protein: CASSVGLGETEAFF.

This clonotype was counted a few times. The CDR3 DNA is TGCAGTGCTAGCGGGACTGACTCTGGGGCCAACGTCCTGACTTTC. Protein product: CSASGTDSGANVLTF. V is TRBV20-1 and J is TRBJ2-6, with D perhaps TRBD2 (6 bases). Germline CDR1 is DFQATT and CDR2 is SNEGSKA (reference sequence). The CDR3 loop spans 15 amino acids. V shed 3 bases and J shed 0 bases, with 9 bases lying between them.

The gene calls are TRBV7-2 and TRBJ1-2; possibly TRBD1 for D (6 bases). Germline values: CDR1 SGHTA, CDR2 FQGNSA. Trimming pared 4 bases from V and 6 bases from J, leaving 21 bases between. This CDR3 is 16 amino acids long. The CDR3 bases are TGTGCCAGCAGCTCGGTGGCCGGGACACCGGGGGATGGCTACACCTTC. This codes for CASSSVAGTPGDGYTF.

Only a few counts were recorded for this clonotype. The chain carries TRBV12-3 or TRBV12-4 and TRBJ1-5; D remains unclear. Trimming took off 4 bases at V and 7 bases at J, with 8 bases between the two ends. The CDR3 is 12 residues long. CDR3 sequence (DNA): TGTGCCAGCAGTTCTAGACCGCAGCCCCAGCATTTT. Translated, it gives CASSSRPQPQHF.

The V call is TRBV20-1, the J call TRBJ1-1; D remains unclear. Deletions cut 6 bases from V and 4 bases from J, with 15 bases between. Germline values: CDR1 DFQATT, CDR2 SNEGSKA (reference sequence). The CDR3 totals 13 residues. The CDR3 bases are TGCAGTGCCCGGAACTTAGCGGGCACTGAAGCTTTCTTT. Translated, it gives CSARNLAGTEAFF.

The chain combines TRBV12-3 or TRBV12-4 with TRBJ1-1; the D is unclear. The CDR3 is 12 residues long. V lost 1 base and J 10 bases, leaving 10 bases between the germline ends. CDR3 coding DNA: TGTGCCAGCAGTTTAGACACTTCGCGAGCTTTCTTT. Amino acids: CASSLDTSRAFF.

Ten or more counts support this clonotype. CDR3: CASSLDAGVTYEQYF. The CDR3 region has the DNA TGTGCCAGCAGCTTAGATGCGGGAGTGACCTACGAGCAGTACTTC. This rearrangement joins TRBV7-2 to TRBJ2-7, with 7 bases lining up with TRBD2. The CDR3 length is 15 residues. V gave up 1 base and J gave up 2 bases; unmatched junction bases: 5. Germline V gene data show CDR1 as SGHTA and CDR2 as FQGNSA. The whole variable domain, filled in from reference TRBV7-2 and TRBJ2-7, reads GAGVSQSPSNKVTEKGKDVELRCDPISGHTALYWYRQSLGQGLEFLIYFQGNSAPDKSGLPSDRFSAERTGGSVSTLTIQRTQQEDSAVYLCASSLDAGVTYEQYFGPGTRLTVT.

This clonotype was seen a handful of times. This rearrangement joins TRBV20-1 to TRBJ1-5; the match to TRBD1 covers 12 bases. V lost 0 bases and J lost 6; bases outside the gene matches: 3. The CDR3 spans 15 residues. The germline V gene has CDR1 DFQATT and CDR2 SNEGSKA (reference sequence). The CDR3 region has the DNA TGCAGTGCTAGAGATGGGACAGGGGGCGGTCAGCCCCAGCATTTT. It is translated as CSARDGTGGGQPQHF.

A single count supports this clonotype. The V gene is TRBV3-1, the J gene TRBJ1-1; D uncertain. This CDR3 spans 15 amino acids. The V and J ends lost 5 bases and 1 base respectively, with 14 bases between them. In germline, CDR1 is LGHDT, CDR2 YNNKEL (reference sequence). DNA of the CDR3: TGTGCCAGCAGCGGGTGGAGAGCCCCGAACACTGAAGCTTTCTTT. Translating gives CASSGWRAPNTEAFF.

This clonotype has just a few counts. The J gene is TRBJ1-2, the V gene TRBV12-3 or TRBV12-4; 7 nucleotides line up with TRBD1. V lost 5 bases, J lost 5 bases, and 5 bases stayed unmatched. This CDR3 has 13 residues. CDR3 region: CASSGQARYGYTF. The CDR3 coding sequence is TGTGCCAGCAGTGGACAGGCTCGTTATGGCTACACCTTC.

The gene calls are TRBV7-9 and TRBJ1-1; the match to TRBD1 covers 8 bases. The CDR3 extends over 15 amino acids. J was trimmed by 3 bases and V by 5 bases; bases with no gene match: 8. Per the germline V gene, CDR1 is SEHNR and CDR2 is FQNEAQ (reference sequence). Here the CDR3 reads CASSPRQGTDTEAFF. CDR3 nucleotides: TGTGCCAGCAGCCCAAGACAGGGGACGGACACTGAAGCTTTCTTT.

This clonotype has a handful of counts. The CDR3 DNA reads TGCGCCAGCAGCCTAGGGACAGGGGTGGCCACTGAAGCTTTCTTT. It yields the protein CASSLGTGVATEAFF. The J gene is TRBJ1-1, the V gene TRBV5-1; 10 bases are a match to TRBD1. With 4 bases clipped from V and 4 bases from J, the junction kept 7 bases outside the gene matches. CDR1 and CDR2 (germline): SGHRS, YFSETQ. The CDR3 consists of 15 residues. Using reference TRBV5-1 and TRBJ1-1 for the parts outside the CDR3, the full variable domain is KAGVTQTPRYLIKTRGQQVTLSCSPISGHRSVSWYQQTPGQGLQFLFEYFSETQRNKGNFPGRFSGRQFSNSRSEMNVSTLELGDSALYLCASSLGTGVATEAFFGQGTRLTVV.

The table lists this clonotype with a few counts. The rearrangement joins TRBV20-1 to TRBJ2-2; 10 bases agree with TRBD2. V gave up 0 bases and J gave up 6 bases; unmatched junction bases: 7. The CDR3 loop spans 16 amino acids. The germline gives CDR1 DFQATT, CDR2 SNEGSKA (reference sequence). CDR3 coding DNA: TGCAGTGCTAGAGATCTAGCTAGCGGGAGATCCGGGGAGCTGTTTTTT. Translated, it gives CSARDLASGRSGELFF.

This chain connects TRBV20-1 to TRBJ2-6; D gene uncertain. V gave up 4 bases and J gave up 0 bases, with 4 bases separating them. The CDR3 is 13 residues long. Per the germline V gene, CDR1 is DFQATT and CDR2 is SNEGSKA (reference sequence). CDR3 in amino acids: CSAIISGANVLTF. CDR3 nucleotide sequence: TGCAGTGCTATAATCTCTGGGGCCAACGTCCTGACTTTC.

This clonotype has a handful of counts. CDR3 region: CASSYSSESYF. CDR3 DNA: TGTGCCAGCAGTTACTCGTCAGAGTCCTACTTC. This rearrangement joins TRBV6-6 to TRBJ2-5; no definite D call. Germline-derived CDR1 and CDR2 are MNHNY and SVGAGI (reference sequence). The CDR3 runs to 11 residues. V was shortened by 0 bases and J by 14 bases, with 10 bases between the two germline ends.

This clonotype was counted ten times or more. V is TRBV12-3 or TRBV12-4 and J is TRBJ1-1; 7 positions agree with TRBD1. Trimming removed 6 bases from V and 0 bases from J; junction bases left unmatched: 7. CDR3 length: 15 residues. The CDR3 protein is CASSLNRGVNTEAFF. The CDR3, as DNA: TGTGCCAGCAGCCTCAACAGGGGAGTGAACACTGAAGCTTTCTTT.

The rearrangement joins TRBV7-2 to TRBJ2-7, with 7 bases fitting TRBD2. V lost 1 base to trimming and J lost 7 bases; unmatched junction nucleotides: 13. The CDR3 is made up of 16 amino acids. CDR1 SGHTA and CDR2 FQGNSA come from the germline V gene. CDR3 bases: TGTGCCAGCAGCTTAGATCCCGGGGGAGGGTACGGTGAGCAGTACTTC. Encoded protein: CASSLDPGGGYGEQYF.